This T cell receptor (beta chain) was sequenced during a study of identical twins. General observations from the study: The abundant beta clonotypes from cord blood had fewer insertions, and memory repertoires had none of this. It was possible that invariant MAIT and iNKT cells partly confounded the zero-insertion analyses.

The CDR3 is 15 amino acids. The trim removed 2 bases at V and 2 bases at J, leaving 4 bases unmatched. Germline lookup yields CDR1 DFQATT and CDR2 SNEGSKA (reference sequence). A universal primer site was incorporated via template switching, and the cDNA contained unique molecular identifiers. From the 5' RACE reads, TCRdb called clonotypes with MiXCR, one entry per CDR3 protein. The sample carries 690,000 or so distinct CDR3 sequences, roughly 6% recorded once. At least ten counts were recorded for this clonotype. What it binds is not known. The sample consisted of naive T cells sorted from blood. The genes are TRBV20-1 and TRBJ1-5; 9 nucleotides match TRBD1. The source of this sequence is a man aged 18 to 30 in good health. DNA for the CDR3: TGCAGTGCTAGAAGGGACAGGGTTGGCAATCAGCCCCAGCATTTT. The encoded protein is CSARRDRVGNQPQHF.